The rows below give T cell receptor beta chains drawn from one sample of a study of cytomegalovirus exposure and HLA in healthy donors. Repertoires were generated with immunoSEQ multiplex PCR, while TCRdb's copy carries only in-frame clones and drops some. This sample's table reports about 74,000 clones. The sample comprised PBMCs. The receptors originated from a female donor in good health and CMV-seropositive. CDR3s include the opening cysteine and the closing phenylalanine or tryptophan. Fields, in order: J gene, V gene, D gene, CDR3 DNA, CDR3 protein. A D gene is named only where the DNA matches it firmly.

TRBJ2-7 TRBV4-3 . TGCGCCAGCAGCCGGGGGTCGGGAGCCTACGAGCAGTACTTC CASSRGSGAYEQYF
TRBJ2-3 TRBV6-5 . TGTGCCAGCAGTCCACGGCGGGGAGGCACAGATACGCAGTATTTT CASSPRRGGTDTQYF
TRBJ1-1 TRBV9 . TGTGCCAGCAGCATACTACAGGGACAGAACACTGAAGCTTTCTTT CASSILQGQNTEAFF
TRBJ1-2 TRBV29-1 . TGCAGCGTTTCCACAGGTCGAGATGGCTACACCTTC CSVSTGRDGYTF
TRBJ1-1 TRBV7-2 . TGTGCCAGCAGCTTGGGTGGGAAGGGGCTGGGGAACACTGAAGCTTTCTTT CASSLGGKGLGNTEAFF
TRBJ2-3 TRBV5-1 . TGCGCCAGCAGCGCGGGACTGGAAACAGATACGCAGTATTTT CASSAGLETDTQYF
TRBJ2-1 TRBV5-1 TRBD1 TGCGCCAGCAGCTTCGTTACAGGGGGCCCTTACAATGAGCAGTTCTTC CASSFVTGGPYNEQFF
TRBJ1-2 TRBV7-2 . TGTGCCAGCAGCTCCTCGTCAGGACAGTTAGACTATGGCTACACCTTC CASSSSSGQLDYGYTF
TRBJ1-2 TRBV28 TRBD1 TGTGCCAGCACCAGACAGGGAGATGGCTACACCTTC CASTRQGDGYTF
TRBJ1-4 TRBV5-1 . TGCGCCAGCAGCTTGGATACCGCCAGGGGTGAAAAACTGTTTTTT CASSLDTARGEKLFF
TRBJ2-7 TRBV19 TRBD1 TGTGCCAGTAGTATAGTATCAGGGGGCGCCTACGAGCAGTACTTC CASSIVSGGAYEQYF
TRBJ1-1 TRBV7-2 . TGTGCCAGCAGTCGGGGGGCGAGTCGGGAAGCTTTCTTT CASSRGASREAFF
TRBJ1-2 TRBV30 . TGTGCCTGGAGTTTTTCAGGGGCTGGCTACACCTTC CAWSFSGAGYTF
TRBJ1-1 TRBV19 TRBD1 TGTGCCACCAGGGGGAAGTGGGACACTGAAGCTTTCTTT CATRGKWDTEAFF
TRBJ1-2 TRBV19 TRBD1 TGTGCCAGTACCCAGGGGGCAGGCTATGGCTACACCTTC CASTQGAGYGYTF
TRBJ2-2 TRBV28 TRBD1 TGTGCCAGCACACAGGGGGCCGGCAGCACCGGGGAGCTGTTTTTT CASTQGAGSTGELFF
TRBJ2-1 TRBV11-3 . TGTGCCAGCAGCTTAGAAACGGGATGGAGTGAGCAGTTCTTC CASSLETGWSEQFF
TRBJ2-3 TRBV4-3 . TGCGCCAGCAGCCCCCCCTCAACCAGCGGCTGCACAGATACGCAGTATTTT CASSPPSTSGCTDTQYF
TRBJ1-3 TRBV27 . TGTGCCAGCAGTTTATCCCCACCCATCAGAGGTGGAAACACCATATATTTT CASSLSPPIRGGNTIYF
TRBJ1-1 TRBV27 . TGTGCCAGCAGCCCACTCGGGGGGGTCACTGAAGCTTTCTTT CASSPLGGVTEAFF
TRBJ2-5 TRBV4-1 TRBD2 TGCGCCAGCAGCCAGGGGCGGGGGAGGGAGACCCAGTACTTC CASSQGRGRETQYF
TRBJ2-7 TRBV4-3 . TGCGCCAGCAGCCAAAGCCCGCGAGACTACGAGCAGTACTTC CASSQSPRDYEQYF
TRBJ1-3 TRBV9 . TGTGCCAGCAGCACAACAGGGAAGACTGGAAACACCATATATTTT CASSTTGKTGNTIYF
TRBJ1-5 TRBV27 . TGTGCCAGCAGTTTCAGGGGCAATCAGCCCCAGCATTTT CASSFRGNQPQHF
TRBJ2-7 TRBV10-1 TRBD2 TGCGCCAGCAGCCCGGGGAGCGGGGGCAGCTACGAGCAGTACTTC CASSPGSGGSYEQYF
TRBJ1-2 TRBV29-1 TRBD1 TGCAGCGTTGAGACAGGGATAGTCTATGGCTACACCTTC CSVETGIVYGYTF
TRBJ1-1 TRBV19 . TGTGCCAGTAGGGCCGAAGGAAGGGGAAGAAAAACTGAAGCTTTCTTT CASRAEGRGRKTEAFF
TRBJ1-5 TRBV19 TRBD1 TGTGCCAGTAGTATGGACAGGGGAAAGAATCAGCCCCAGCATTTT CASSMDRGKNQPQHF
TRBJ2-3 TRBV18 TRBD1 TGTGCCAGCTCACCCCTTAGCGGTGGGACAGGGCCGGATACGCAGTATTTT CASSPLSGGTGPDTQYF
TRBJ2-3 TRBV5-6 TRBD1 TGTGCCAGCAGCTTGGGAACAGGGGGGCTTCAGGATACGCAGTATTTT CASSLGTGGLQDTQYF
TRBJ2-7 TRBV5-1 . TGCGCCAGCAGCTGGGGCAGCCCTTCCTACGAGCAGTACTTC CASSWGSPSYEQYF
TRBJ1-5 TRBV7-2 . TGTGCCAGCAGCTTAAATGGGGCTAGCAATCAGCCCCAGCATTTT CASSLNGASNQPQHF
TRBJ1-5 TRBV28 . TGTGCCAGCAGATTAACCCGGGGGGGGCTGGGGGGCGCGGGACGGGTGGGGAGCAATCAGCCCCAGCATTTT CASRLTRGGLGGAGRVGSNQPQHF
TRBJ2-3 TRBV4-2 TRBD2 TGTGCCAGCAGCCAAGCCAGCGGGAGGAGGGGGCATACGCAGTATTTT CASSQASGRRGHTQYF